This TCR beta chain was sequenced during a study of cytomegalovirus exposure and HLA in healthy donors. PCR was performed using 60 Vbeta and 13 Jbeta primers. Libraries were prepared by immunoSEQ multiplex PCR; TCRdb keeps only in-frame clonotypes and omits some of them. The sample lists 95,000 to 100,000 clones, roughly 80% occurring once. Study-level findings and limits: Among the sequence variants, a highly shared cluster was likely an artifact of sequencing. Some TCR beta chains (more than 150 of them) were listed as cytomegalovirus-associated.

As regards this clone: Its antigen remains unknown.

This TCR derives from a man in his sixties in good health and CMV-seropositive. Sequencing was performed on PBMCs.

CDR3: CASSMRDRENYGYTF. The DNA for the CDR3 is TGTGCCAGCAGCATGCGGGACAGGGAAAACTATGGCTACACCTTC. The V call is TRBV5-6, the J call TRBJ1-2; TRBD1 aligns across 9 bases. The length of the CDR3 is 15 residues. The germline gives CDR1 SGHDT, CDR2 YYEEEE. J was trimmed by 2 bases and V by 4 bases; bases with no gene match: 6.